This note documents a single T cell receptor beta chain sequence. The antigen is not known. The data were taken from a study of CD4 T cells in relation to SARS-CoV-2 and coronaviruses. Study-level information: After 10 days of antigen culture, PBMC TCR beta CDR3s were sequenced.

Trimming removed 6 bases from V and 5 bases from J, with 10 bases in between. CDR3 length equals 12 residues. The V gene's germline CDR1 is KGHSH and CDR2 LQKENI. Libraries were prepared by immunoSEQ multiplex PCR; TCRdb keeps only in-frame clonotypes and omits some of them. The table has tens of thousands of clones, about 75% seen once; the top ten hold around 12%. Before the COVID-19 pandemic, during about 2011-2019, CD4+ T cells were taken from unexposed donors. After about ten days of culture, CD4+ T cells were isolated. The rearrangement uses TRBV18 and TRBJ1-1, with D uncertain. This clonotype originated in a human donor in good health. Sample: CD4+ T cells from PBMCs, cultured in vitro. In DNA form, the CDR3 reads TGTGCCAGCTCGATCCAGGAGACTGAAGCTTTCTTT. Translated: CASSIQETEAFF. Variable domain in full (rest from reference TRBV18 and TRBJ1-1): NAGVMQNPRHLVRRRGQEARLRCSPMKGHSHVYWYRQLPEEGLKFMVYLQKENIIDESGMPKERFSAEFPKEGPSILRIQQVVRGDSAAYFCASSIQETEAFFGQGTRLTVV.